This TCR beta chain came from a study of cytomegalovirus exposure and HLA in healthy donors. General study results and limits: Most subjects had HLA-A and HLA-B alleles reportedly predicted accurately by TCR beta sequences.

This clone was counted a single time. What it binds is not known. Germline V gives CDR1 SGHTS, CDR2 YDEGEE. Trimming took off 2 bases at V and 8 bases at J, with 19 bases between the two ends. This CDR3 is 15 amino acids long. PCR primers comprised 60 Vbeta and 13 Jbeta primers. Method: immunoSEQ multiplex PCR; TCRdb's copy keeps in-frame clones and lacks some. This table has roughly 150,000 clones, 75% to 90% appearing once. The rearrangement joins TRBV5-8 to TRBJ1-2; D remains unclear. The sequence came from a woman between 18 and 30 years old in good health and CMV-seronegative. Sequenced sample: PBMCs. The CDR3: CASSFFWPGTGGYTF. The CDR3 bases are TGTGCCAGCAGCTTCTTTTGGCCAGGAACGGGAGGCTACACCTTC.